The T cell receptor (beta chain) described here comes from a study of human T cells and chemical hapten exposure. The overall study: It was small differences in pooled library volume that mainly caused per-sample TCR yields to vary.

General study results and limits: TCRs whose frequency exceeded 1 in 1000 remained the same following DPC sensitization.

Per germline, CDR1 LGHNT and CDR2 FRNRAP. CDR3 length: 19 amino acids. V lost 0 bases and J 5 bases, leaving 22 bases between the germline ends. In its sample, this clonotype was seen many times. The antigen remains undetermined. From whole blood left unfractionated, total RNA was extracted. The study used a library that attached unique molecular identifiers to individual cDNA molecules. In the authors' methods: With a range of 23,224 to 690,600, the median per sample was around 96,000 TCRs. From the 5' RACE reads, TCRdb called clonotypes with MiXCR, one entry per CDR3 protein. The V and J calls were determined by TCRdb, not by the authors. This table has some 150,000 distinct CDR3 sequences, around 4.4% appearing once.

This chain joins TRBV12-5 and TRBJ1-4; D is undetermined. The receptor comes from a female donor in good health. CDR3 in amino acids: CASGLVLAGRGGENEKLFF. The CDR3 DNA reads TGTGCTAGTGGTTTGGTTCTCGCTGGTCGGGGAGGCGAGAATGAAAAACTGTTTTTT.